The T cell receptor beta chain described here comes from a study of blood T cell repertoires in COVID-19. About the research overall: PBMCs, B-cell-depleted T cells, or T cells provided the cDNA or gDNA that made up the material.

Original processing notes: Quantification of nucleated cells was approximated via reference gene primer amplification. The repertoire was sequenced with immunoSEQ multiplex PCR; TCRdb's copy has only in-frame clones and lacks some. That table furnishes V, J and clone size, whereas the DNA furnished D and trimming. The table shows 50,000 to 70,000 clones, with 80% to 95% occurring only once. Germline V lookup: CDR1 SEHNR, CDR2 FQNEAQ (reference sequence). Trimming took 3 bases from V and 3 from J, leaving 12 bases between them. The CDR3 runs 14 residues. Sequencing used peripheral blood. This receptor was obtained from a human donor with active COVID-19. The donor label of this sample is uncertain. V gene TRBV7-9 combines with J gene TRBJ2-7, with D tentatively TRBD1 (5 bases). The CDR3: CASSFSGRDYEQYF. CDR3 nucleotide sequence: TGTGCCAGCAGCTTTTCGGGCAGGGACTACGAGCAGTACTTC.